Listed below are T cell receptor beta chains from one sample, sequenced in a study of vaccination and CD4 T cells after COVID-19. These TCRs are of unknown antigen specificity. MiXCR was run by TCRdb on the PCR reads, yielding one entry per CDR3 protein. The table has 11,000 or so distinct CDR3 sequences, roughly 56% seen once. Source material: CD4+ T cells from blood, cultured in vitro. The receptors shown here come from a human donor who had recovered from COVID-19. Each CDR3 is given with its conserved first and last residue. D genes are given only for firm matches. For some rows the clone size is stated as once, few or many, or as a class when expanded; others skip it.

V gene,J gene,clone size,D gene,CDR3 protein,CDR3 DNA
TRBV2,TRBJ1-2,.,.,CASSEPTDNYGYTF,TGTGCCAGCAGTGAGCCGACAGATAACTATGGCTACACCTTC
TRBV9,TRBJ2-3,.,TRBD1,CASSAEVGGLGGDTQYF,TGTGCCAGCAGCGCCGAGGTAGGGGGCTTGGGTGGAGATACGCAGTATTTT
TRBV10-3,TRBJ2-7,once,TRBD2,CAISTPPDTGGDEQYF,TGTGCCATCAGTACGCCACCGGACACCGGGGGGGACGAGCAGTACTTC
TRBV7-2,TRBJ1-2,few,.,CASSFSRTGSDGYTF,TGTGCCAGCAGCTTCAGCCGGACGGGGTCGGACGGCTACACCTTC
TRBV7-2,TRBJ1-5,.,TRBD1,CASSPKERGTGNQPQHF,TGTGCCAGCAGCCCGAAGGAACGCGGGACAGGTAATCAGCCCCAGCATTTT
TRBV28,TRBJ2-7,.,.,CASSLGGFYEQYF,TGTGCCAGCAGTTTAGGGGGCTTTTACGAGCAGTACTTC
TRBV2,TRBJ2-7,.,TRBD1,CASSEQGAREQYF,TGTGCCAGCAGTGAGCAGGGGGCAAGAGAGCAGTACTTC
TRBV20-1,TRBJ2-1,few,TRBD2,CSATSGPPYNEQFF,TGCAGTGCTACTAGCGGGCCGCCCTACAATGAGCAGTTCTTC
TRBV20-1,TRBJ2-3,once,TRBD2,CSANEIAGVLTDTQYF,TGCAGTGCAAACGAGATAGCGGGAGTTTTGACAGATACGCAGTATTTT
TRBV20-1,TRBJ2-1,.,.,CSARDRFRTHEQFF,TGCAGTGCTAGAGACAGGTTTCGGACACATGAGCAGTTCTTC
TRBV6-5,TRBJ2-7,few,TRBD1,CASSYLGQGAYEQYF,TGTGCCAGCAGTTATCTGGGACAGGGAGCCTACGAGCAGTACTTC
TRBV25-1,TRBJ2-2,.,.,CASSAPTDTGELFF,TGTGCCAGCAGTGCCCCCACAGACACCGGGGAGCTGTTTTTT
TRBV20-1,TRBJ2-5,.,.,CSATGITIEVLPETQYF,TGCAGTGCTACCGGGATAACCATCGAAGTCCTCCCAGAGACCCAGTACTTC
TRBV6-1,TRBJ2-3,once,.,CASSRMEGRTDTQYF,TGTGCCAGCAGTCGTATGGAGGGTAGGACAGATACGCAGTATTTT
TRBV7-9,TRBJ2-3,.,.,CASSFLGTDTQYF,TGTGCCAGCAGCTTCCTAGGCACAGATACGCAGTATTTT
TRBV20-1,TRBJ2-5,.,TRBD2,CSTRAGVLQETQYF,TGCAGTACTAGGGCGGGAGTGTTACAAGAGACCCAGTACTTC
TRBV20-1,TRBJ2-7,few,TRBD2,CSAHHPLAGLYEQYF,TGCAGTGCCCACCACCCCCTAGCGGGGCTCTACGAGCAGTACTTC
TRBV3-1,TRBJ1-5,.,.,CASSHRPGYSNQPQHF,TGTGCCAGCAGCCACAGACCGGGATATAGCAATCAGCCCCAGCATTTT
TRBV6-1,TRBJ2-2,.,TRBD2,CASSGLAGGYIGELFF,TGTGCCAGTTCAGGACTAGCGGGAGGGTATATCGGGGAGCTGTTTTTT
TRBV5-1,TRBJ2-7,.,.,CASSSYRDRSPYEQYF,TGCGCCAGCAGCAGCTACCGGGACCGGTCCCCCTACGAGCAGTACTTC
TRBV7-8,TRBJ2-5,.,.,CASSLGETPGVGPRETQYF,TGTGCCAGCAGCCTAGGGGAGACCCCAGGGGTGGGACCAAGGGAGACCCAGTACTTC